Presented here are 21 T cell receptor beta chains from one specimen sequenced in a study of cytomegalovirus exposure and HLA in healthy donors. Primers included in the PCR were 60 Vbeta and 13 Jbeta primers. Using immunoSEQ multiplex PCR, the repertoire was profiled, and TCRdb retains in-frame clones only, with some absent. The sample has around 110,000 clones; approximately 70% are singletons. Material for sequencing was PBMCs. Source of these receptors: a man under 40 in good health and CMV-seropositive.

The V gene is TRBV13, the J gene TRBJ1-5; D call uncertain. This CDR3 is 18 amino acids long. V was cut by 4 bases and J by 0 bases, with 19 bases left in between. The germline V gene has CDR1 PRHDT and CDR2 FYEKMQ (reference sequence). CDR3: CASSSGGVSRDSNQPQHF. The CDR3 bases are TGTGCCAGCAGCTCAGGCGGGGTTTCAAGGGATAGCAATCAGCCCCAGCATTTT.

This clone came up a few times. The rearrangement links TRBV11-2 to TRBJ1-1, with unresolved D. With 7 bases removed from V and 1 base from J, the gap between germline ends came to 10 bases. There are 13 residues in the CDR3. The V gene's germline CDR1 is SGHAT and CDR2 FQNNGV. In nucleotides, the CDR3 is TGTGCCAGCACCGTGACGGGGAACACTGAAGCTTTCTTT. This codes for CASTVTGNTEAFF.

The chain couples TRBV11-3 to TRBJ2-1, with D unclear. CDR3 length: 12 residues. V gave up 4 bases and J gave up 3 bases, with 4 bases separating them. CDR1 and CDR2 from the germline V gene are SGHNT and YENEEA. CDR3 in DNA: TGTGCCAGCAGCTCCCTCTACAATGAGCAGTTCTTC. The encoded protein is CASSSLYNEQFF.

The gene calls are TRBV5-5 and TRBJ2-5, with a weak D call TRBD2 (6 bases). Deletions cut 3 bases from V and 4 bases from J, with 22 bases between. The CDR3 is 17 amino acids. The germline CDR1 and CDR2 sequences are SGHKS and YYEKEE (reference sequence). Here the CDR3 reads CASSSSWTGRFRETQYF. The CDR3 nucleotides read TGTGCCAGCAGCTCGAGCTGGACGGGGAGGTTTAGAGAGACCCAGTACTTC.

The rearrangement links TRBV19 to TRBJ2-2; TRBD1 agrees at 9 bases. V was clipped by 4 bases and J by 0 bases; unmatched bases: 0. The germline V gene has CDR1 LNHDA and CDR2 SQIVND (reference sequence). The CDR3 is made up of 15 amino acids. The CDR3 bases are TGTGCCAGTAGTAGGGACAGGGCGAACACCGGGGAGCTGTTTTTT. This encodes CASSRDRANTGELFF.

This chain uses TRBV21-1 with TRBJ1-2. TRBV21-1 is a listed pseudogene. The CDR3 length is 16 residues. The CDR3 bases are TGTGCCAGCAGCAAGGGGACGGGGGGGCAAAGCTATGGCTACACCTTC. Translating it yields CASSKGTGGQSYGYTF.

In this sample, this clone turned up a few times. V is TRBV5-1 and J is TRBJ2-7; D may be TRBD1 (5 bases). The V end lost 7 bases, the J end lost 3 bases, and 17 bases lay between the germline ends. The CDR3 runs 14 residues. Germline values: CDR1 SGHRS, CDR2 YFSETQ. CDR3 bases: TGCGCCAGCCTGGGATCAGGGTTTCGCTACGAGCAGTACGTC. It translates to CASLGSGFRYEQYV.

V gene TRBV28 combines with J gene TRBJ2-7; TRBD2 might be the D (5 bases). The CDR3 runs 14 residues. CDR1 is MDHEN and CDR2 is SYDVKM in the germline V gene. With 1 base removed from V and 0 bases from J, the gap between germline ends came to 7 bases. The CDR3 here is CASSLSRVSYEQYV. The DNA for the CDR3 is TGTGCCAGCAGTTTATCGCGGGTCTCCTACGAGCAGTACGTC.

The V call is TRBV14, the J call TRBJ2-7; D is possibly TRBD2 (6 bases). The germline gives CDR1 SGHDN, CDR2 FVKESK. There are 15 residues in the CDR3. Trimming took off 0 bases at V and 5 bases at J, with 14 bases between the two ends. CDR3 sequence reads: CASSQDHRREDEQYF. CDR3 coding DNA: TGTGCCAGCAGCCAAGATCATAGGAGGGAGGACGAGCAGTACTTC.

The CDR3 here is CASSWATLAGGRNEQFF. In nucleotides, the CDR3 is TGTGCCAGCAGCTGGGCAACATTAGCGGGGGGTCGAAATGAGCAGTTCTTC. V gene TRBV5-4 combines with J gene TRBJ2-1; 10 bases fit TRBD2. The CDR3 contains 17 residues. CDR1 and CDR2 (germline): SGHNT, YYREEE (reference sequence). Trimming removed 3 bases from V and 7 bases from J; junction bases left unmatched: 13.

Only one count was recorded for this clone. The chain uses TRBV5-1 and TRBJ2-5, with 7 bases that match TRBD1. Judging by the DNA end, TRBJ2-7 fits better; the J call may be wrong. Germline CDR1 reads SGHRS; CDR2 reads YFSETQ. The CDR3 length is 13 residues. For the CDR3, the DNA is TGCGCCAGCAGCGAGGACAGGTGGCGCGAGCAGTACTTC. Protein product: CASSEDRWREQYF.

V gene TRBV5-1 combines with J gene TRBJ2-2, with 16 bases lining up with TRBD2. CDR3 size: 16 residues. Per the germline V gene, CDR1 is SGHRS and CDR2 is YFSETQ. The junction had 5 bases not matched to a gene; V was cut back by 7 bases and J by 5 bases. CDR3 amino acids: CASGSGLAGGTGELFF. The DNA for the CDR3 is TGCGCCAGCGGCTCGGGACTAGCGGGAGGGACCGGGGAGCTGTTTTTT. Combining the CDR3 with reference TRBV5-1 and TRBJ2-2 gives the whole variable domain KAGVTQTPRYLIKTRGQQVTLSCSPISGHRSVSWYQQTPGQGLQFLFEYFSETQRNKGNFPGRFSGRQFSNSRSEMNVSTLELGDSALYLCASGSGLAGGTGELFFGEGSRLTVL.

This chain links TRBV2 with TRBJ2-5; no clear D gene. CDR3 length: 14 amino acids. Trimming pared 7 bases from V and 1 base from J, leaving 13 bases between. CDR1 SNHLY and CDR2 FYNNEI come from the germline V gene. The CDR3 nucleotides are TGTGCCAGCAACCCCCCGGGTAGCCAAGAGACCCAGTACTTC. Translation: CASNPPGSQETQYF.

The rearrangement uses TRBV27 and TRBJ2-3; 15 positions match TRBD2. Germline trimming cut 10 bases from V and 4 bases from J; bases unmatched to any gene: 12. Per the germline V gene, CDR1 is MNHEY and CDR2 is SMNVEV (reference sequence). The CDR3 contains 17 residues. CDR3 DNA: TGTGCCACACTAAAACTCGGACTAGCGGGAGGGGCAGATACGCAGTATTTT. This encodes CATLKLGLAGGADTQYF.

V is TRBV7-2 and J is TRBJ2-3, with 7 bases identical to TRBD2. The ends lost 5 bases at V and 5 bases at J; junction bases unmatched: 10. The CDR3 consists of 15 residues. Germline V gene sequence: CDR1 SGHTA, CDR2 FQGNSA. The CDR3 bases are TGTGCCAGCAGCCTAGAGGGAGGGAGGGGAGATACGCAGTATTTT. It is translated as CASSLEGGRGDTQYF.

In DNA form, the CDR3 reads TGTGCCAGCAGCTTGCCCAACGGGACAGGGTGGTTTCGCGATGGAAACACCATATATTTT. Encoded protein: CASSLPNGTGWFRDGNTIYF. This chain connects TRBV5-5 to TRBJ1-3, with 9 bases matching TRBD1. Trimming cost V 1 base and J 3 bases; bases outside gene matches: 17. CDR3 length: 20 amino acids. Germline values: CDR1 SGHKS, CDR2 YYEKEE (reference sequence).

CDR3 nucleotide sequence: TGTGCCAGCAGCAACGACAGGGGGGCCTACAATGAGCAGTTCTTC. Translating gives CASSNDRGAYNEQFF. The gene calls are TRBV9 and TRBJ2-1, with 9 bases matching TRBD1. V lost 4 bases to trimming and J lost 2 bases; unmatched junction nucleotides: 4. Looked up from germline, CDR1 is SGDLS and CDR2 is YYNGEE. CDR3 size: 15 residues. Supplemented by reference TRBV9 and TRBJ2-1, the full variable domain reads DSGVTQTPKHLITATGQRVTLRCSPRSGDLSVYWYQQSLDQGLQFLIQYYNGEERAKGNILERFSAQQFPDLHSELNLSSLELGDSALYFCASSNDRGAYNEQFFGPGTRLTVL.

V usage is TRBV10-3 and J usage is TRBJ1-1, with TRBD1 matching over 8 bases. The J segment lost 4 bases and the V segment lost 4 bases, leaving 5 bases of the junction unmatched. CDR1 and CDR2 (germline): ENHRY, SYGVKD. CDR3 length equals 14 residues. CDR3 nucleotides: TGTGCCATCAGTGCCAACACAGGGGGCACTGAAGCTTTCTTT. Translation: CAISANTGGTEAFF.

This chain connects TRBV5-1 to TRBJ2-3; TRBD2 matches 7 bases. V shed 0 bases, J shed 0 bases, and the junction held 13 bases outside the gene matches. The CDR3 is made up of 19 amino acids. From germline, CDR1 is SGHRS and CDR2 YFSETQ. The CDR3, as DNA: TGCGCCAGCAGCTTGGCCCGGAGAATGGGAGGGCCTAGCACAGATACGCAGTATTTT. Its protein is CASSLARRMGGPSTDTQYF. Complete variable domain (other parts from reference TRBV5-1 and TRBJ2-3): KAGVTQTPRYLIKTRGQQVTLSCSPISGHRSVSWYQQTPGQGLQFLFEYFSETQRNKGNFPGRFSGRQFSNSRSEMNVSTLELGDSALYLCASSLARRMGGPSTDTQYFGPGTRLTVL.

Of note for this clone: At one end the junction does not follow the germline gene, possibly because of a read error. The chain carries TRBV19 and TRBJ2-2; 7 bases map to TRBD1. This CDR3 contains 16 residues. Looked up from germline, CDR1 is LNHDA and CDR2 is SQIVND (reference sequence). The CDR3 nucleotides are TGTGCCGGTAGTTTTGTGACAGGGACCAACACCGGGGAGCTGTTTTTT. This gives the protein CAGSFVTGTNTGELFF.

The chain combines TRBV5-3 with TRBJ2-3, with 9 bases that match TRBD1. TRBV5-3 carries the ORF label, with uncertain function. The CDR3 has 15 amino acids. J gave up 1 base and V 8 bases, and 8 bases lay outside the gene matches. In DNA, the CDR3 is TGTGCCAGTCATCTTCGGGACAGGGGCACAGATACGCAGTATTTT. Its protein product is CASHLRDRGTDTQYF.